The clone carrying this T cell receptor (beta chain) was seen a handful of times. TCRdb's table, derived via immunoSEQ multiplex PCR, lists solely in-frame clones and lacks some. The data show more than 35,000 clones, with about four fifths seen just once and about 3.3% held by the top ten. The sample is drawn from a study of PD-L1 blockade in urothelial cancer. In the study overall: Blood drawn 3 weeks (second dose) and 6 weeks after treatment start was analyzed. The median T cell count in blood samples was about 140,000.

Sequencing was performed on PBMCs, taken around atezolizumab (anti-PD-L1) treatment. The sequence was obtained from a man between 70 and 80 years old with urothelial cancer.

In DNA form, the CDR3 reads TGTGCCTGGGACTCTACTAATGAGCAGTTCTTC. Its protein is CAWDSTNEQFF. This rearrangement joins TRBV30 to TRBJ2-1, with no clear D. The CDR3 is made up of 11 amino acids. Looked up from germline, CDR1 is GTSNPN and CDR2 is SVGIG (reference sequence). V lost 5 bases and J 7 bases, leaving 9 bases between the germline ends.